The following is a T cell receptor (beta chain) sequence with its context. Its antigen remains unidentified. The data were obtained in a study of blood T cells in healthy people across ages. As for the study in general: Capture via template switching afforded approximately one barcoded beta molecule per two T cells. Findings of the study overall: Greater diversity and more naive CD4+ cells were seen in long-lived donors than in aged donors.

Between the trimmed V and J ends, which lost 0 bases and 5 bases, there was a span of 14 bases. Per the germline V gene, CDR1 is DFQATT and CDR2 is SNEGSKA (reference sequence). This CDR3 has 15 amino acids. The second PCR ran about 6 to 12 cycles with a sample-barcoded 5' primer and J-beta primers. TCRdb analysed the 5' RACE reads with MiXCR anew, one entry per CDR3 protein. The sample has 1.5 million to 2 million distinct CDR3 sequences; roughly 27% are singletons. Investigators took 8 to 10 milliliters of peripheral blood from every donor. This chain uses TRBV20-1 with TRBJ2-1; possibly TRBD2 for D (5 bases). The TCR comes from a woman in her twenties or thirties in good health. The sequenced material came from blood. The DNA of the CDR3 is TGCAGTGCTAGAGATTATAGCGTGAGCAACAATGAGCAGTTCTTC. Protein: CSARDYSVSNNEQFF.